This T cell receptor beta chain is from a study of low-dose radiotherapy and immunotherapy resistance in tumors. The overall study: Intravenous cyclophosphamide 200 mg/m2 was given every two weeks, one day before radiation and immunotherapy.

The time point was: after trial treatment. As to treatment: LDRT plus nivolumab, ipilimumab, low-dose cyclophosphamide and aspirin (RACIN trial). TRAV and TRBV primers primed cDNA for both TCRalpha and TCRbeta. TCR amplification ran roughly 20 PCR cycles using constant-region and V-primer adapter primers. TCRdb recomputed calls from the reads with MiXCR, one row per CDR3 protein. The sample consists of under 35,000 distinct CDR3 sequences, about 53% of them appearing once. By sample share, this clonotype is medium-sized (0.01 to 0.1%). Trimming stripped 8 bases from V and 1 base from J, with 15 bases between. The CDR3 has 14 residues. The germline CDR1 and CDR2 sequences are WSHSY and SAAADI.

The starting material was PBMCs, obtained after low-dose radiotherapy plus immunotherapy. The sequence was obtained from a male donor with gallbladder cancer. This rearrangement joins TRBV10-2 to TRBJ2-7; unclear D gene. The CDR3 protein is CASRPAKPSYEQYF. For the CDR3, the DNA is TGCGCCAGCCGCCCGGCCAAACCATCCTACGAGCAGTACTTC.